This TCR beta chain was obtained from a study of T-cell reconstitution after alpha-beta-depleted transplantation in children. Study observations and caveats: After transplant, at about two months, alpha-beta T cells were reportedly derived from several hundred expanded graft clones. Recipient T cells and thymic progenitors that survived were the source of the high TCRbeta diversity seen at day 60 in some patients. Newly made T cells mostly supplied T-cell counts and diversity one year after transplant.

V lost 4 bases, J lost 7 bases, and 12 bases lay in between. The germline CDR1 and CDR2 sequences are SGHRS and YFSETQ. This CDR3 is built from 13 residues. This clonotype was observed many times. Its target is not known. Unique molecular identifiers tagged the TCRbeta library. MiXCR was run by TCRdb on the PCR reads, yielding one entry per CDR3 protein. This table holds hundreds of thousands of distinct CDR3 sequences, 9.5% to 13% found once. This TCR was recovered from a boy under two years old with acute myeloid leukemia, due to receive a stem cell transplant. The sample in question was PBMCs, obtained before TCRalphabeta/CD19-depleted stem cell transplant. This rearrangement joins TRBV5-1 to TRBJ2-1, with D maybe TRBD2 (6 bases). Here the CDR3 reads CASSNVGGNEQFF. CDR3 DNA sequence: TGCGCCAGCAGCAACGTCGGGGGAAATGAGCAGTTCTTC.